These 17 T cell receptor beta chains originate from one sample sequenced in a study of cytomegalovirus exposure and HLA in healthy donors. Researchers ran the PCR with 60 Vbeta and 13 Jbeta primers. Repertoires were generated with immunoSEQ multiplex PCR, while TCRdb's copy carries only in-frame clones and drops some. The sample carries about 120,000 clones, 82% recorded once. Sequencing input: PBMCs. All receptors derive from a woman between 18 and 30 years old in good health and CMV-seronegative.

This clone was counted only a few times. The chain joins TRBV7-2 to TRBJ1-2; D not resolved. The CDR3 covers 13 residues. Germline CDR1 reads SGHTA; CDR2 reads FQGNSA. Deletions cut 3 bases from V and 4 bases from J, with 9 bases between. CDR3 amino acids: CASSFTTGYGYTF. CDR3 in DNA: TGTGCCAGCAGCTTTACAACGGGCTATGGCTACACCTTC.

In its sample, this clone was seen once. The chain uses TRBV12-5 and TRBJ2-7; TRBD2 agrees at 9 bases. With V trimmed by 2 bases and J by 0 bases, 8 bases remained unmatched. In germline, CDR1 is LGHNT, CDR2 FRNRAP. The CDR3 runs to 17 residues. In DNA, the CDR3 is TGTGCTAGTGGTTTGACATATAGCGGGGGCACCTCCTACGAGCAGTACTTC. It translates to CASGLTYSGGTSYEQYF.

V gene TRBV2 combines with J gene TRBJ1-4; TRBD1 aligns across 10 bases. This CDR3 contains 14 residues. From germline, CDR1 is SNHLY and CDR2 FYNNEI. Germline trimming cut 5 bases from V and 6 bases from J; bases unmatched to any gene: 3. CDR3 nucleotides: TGTGCCAGCAGTTGGACAGGGGGAGATGAAAAACTGTTTTTT. Translated: CASSWTGGDEKLFF.

The rearrangement links TRBV6-6 to TRBJ2-2; 7 bases match TRBD1. With 4 bases clipped from V and 4 bases from J, the junction kept 3 bases outside the gene matches. The CDR3 runs to 14 residues. CDR1 and CDR2 from the germline V gene are MNHNY and SVGAGI (reference sequence). The CDR3 bases are TGTGCCAGCAGTTCCGGGACAGCCACCGGGGAGCTGTTTTTT. This sequence encodes CASSSGTATGELFF.

The chain uses TRBV10-1 and TRBJ1-4, with D tentatively TRBD1 (5 bases). The CDR3 extends over 16 amino acids. Trimming left V 0 bases short and J 7 bases short, with 15 bases between. Germline lookup yields CDR1 WNHNN and CDR2 SYGVQD (reference sequence). CDR3 residues: CASSESYGRVAEKLFF. The DNA of the CDR3 is TGCGCCAGCAGTGAGTCATATGGCAGGGTGGCTGAAAAACTGTTTTTT.

This clone was observed a few times. Here the CDR3 DNA reads TGCGCCAGCAGTGAGACTAGCGGGGGATACAATGAGCAGTTCTTC. It is translated as CASSETSGGYNEQFF. The rearrangement joins TRBV10-1 to TRBJ2-1; 11 nucleotides agree with TRBD2. Trimming cost V 2 bases and J 4 bases; bases outside gene matches: 1. Germline CDR1 is WNHNN and CDR2 is SYGVQD (reference sequence). The CDR3 totals 15 residues.

This sequence joins TRBV14 and TRBJ2-5; 8 bases line up with TRBD2. CDR1 is SGHDN, CDR2 FVKESK, per germline. Trimming at V came to 1 base and at J to 4 bases, leaving 5 bases not matched to a gene. The CDR3 covers 15 residues. The CDR3 DNA reads TGTGCCAGCAGCCAAGCGGCGGGAGGAAGAGAGACCCAGTACTTC. Protein sequence: CASSQAAGGRETQYF.

The rearrangement joins TRBV6-6 to TRBJ2-2; D may be TRBD2 (5 bases). This CDR3 region has 14 residues. Germline V CDR1 and CDR2: MNHNY, SVGAGI (reference sequence). V was cut by 8 bases and J by 8 bases, with 18 bases left in between. The chain's CDR3 is CASRVEGFSGELFF. Here the CDR3 DNA reads TGTGCCAGCCGGGTTGAGGGATTTTCTGGGGAGCTGTTTTTT.

This chain uses TRBV11-2 with TRBJ1-2; 7 bases map to TRBD1. The ends lost 1 base at V and 5 bases at J; junction bases unmatched: 7. The CDR3 is 15 residues long. Germline CDR1 and CDR2: SGHAT and FQNNGV. CDR3 in amino acids: CASSLAVTGIYGYTF. The CDR3, as DNA: TGTGCCAGCAGCTTAGCAGTGACAGGGATTTATGGCTACACCTTC.

CDR3 in amino acids: CASSQRTANTGELFF. The CDR3 bases are TGCGCCAGCAGCCAGAGGACAGCAAACACCGGGGAGCTGTTTTTT. The J gene is TRBJ2-2, the V gene TRBV4-1; maybe TRBD1 (6 bases). Looked up from germline, CDR1 is MGHRA and CDR2 is YSYEKL. Between the trimmed V and J ends, which lost 3 bases and 2 bases, there was a span of 10 bases. This CDR3 is built from 15 residues.

The chain carries TRBV5-1 and TRBJ1-2; 7 bases align to TRBD1. The CDR3 runs to 15 residues. The V segment lost 0 bases and the J segment 7 bases; nucleotides outside the gene matches: 9. CDR1 SGHRS and CDR2 YFSETQ come from the germline V gene. CDR3: CASSLVGGALAGYTF. The CDR3 coding sequence is TGCGCCAGCAGCTTGGTAGGGGGCGCCCTGGCTGGCTACACCTTC.

This clone was observed once. This rearrangement joins TRBV10-1 to TRBJ1-5; no firm D call. Germline lookup yields CDR1 WNHNN and CDR2 SYGVQD (reference sequence). The V and J ends lost 6 bases and 4 bases respectively, with 13 bases between them. This CDR3 has 14 residues. CDR3 DNA sequence: TGCGCCAGCAGCCCCTCGGGAGTTAATCAGCCCCAGCATTTT. Its translation: CASSPSGVNQPQHF.

The V call is TRBV4-1, the J call TRBJ2-3, with a weak D call TRBD2 (6 bases). CDR3 length: 15 amino acids. In germline, CDR1 is MGHRA, CDR2 YSYEKL. The V gene lost 1 base and the J gene lost 0 bases, with 8 bases spanning the gap. CDR3 amino acids: CASSQGRGSTDTQYF. CDR3 sequence (DNA): TGCGCCAGCAGCCAAGGGCGGGGAAGCACAGATACGCAGTATTTT.

This clone showed up just a few times. V and J are TRBV6-1 and TRBJ1-3; 7 bases agree with TRBD1. V trimming: 1 base; J trimming: 3 bases; junction bases outside the gene matches: 9. The V gene's germline CDR1 is MNHNS and CDR2 SASEGT. The CDR3 is 17 amino acids. The CDR3 is CASSEVQTGWGGNTIYF. In DNA form, the CDR3 reads TGTGCCAGCAGTGAAGTACAGACAGGGTGGGGTGGAAACACCATATATTTT.

The rearrangement links TRBV18 to TRBJ2-5; D is unresolved. Trimming took 3 bases from V and 5 from J, leaving 10 bases between them. The germline V gene has CDR1 KGHSH and CDR2 LQKENI. The CDR3 length is 13 residues. The CDR3 DNA follows: TGTGCCAGCTCACCTCGTACCACTGAGACCCAGTACTTC. Protein sequence: CASSPRTTETQYF.

CDR3 region: CASSSRQGNYPPQPQHF. DNA for the CDR3: TGTGCCAGCAGTTCTAGACAGGGTAATTATCCCCCTCAGCCCCAGCATTTT. The chain uses TRBV27 and TRBJ1-5, with 7 bases matching TRBD1. Trimming cost V 4 bases and J 6 bases; bases outside gene matches: 15. The CDR3 covers 17 residues. Germline CDR1 is MNHEY and CDR2 is SMNVEV (reference sequence).

The chain is built from TRBV21-1 and TRBJ2-7; the DNA was not used to check the table's D call, TRBD2. TRBV21-1 is a known pseudogene. The CDR3 is 12 amino acids. The CDR3 sequence: CASTSFLLEQYF. CDR3 nucleotide sequence: TGTGCCAGCACTTCCTTCCTCCTAGAGCAGTACTTC.